This entry is about one TCR beta chain. This clonotype was seen ten or more times. Its antigen is unknown. No quality values exist for individual bases; no much larger clone is one base distant. CDR1 and CDR2, looked up from the germline V gene (reference sequence), are SEHNR and FQNEAQ. Trimming accounts for 6 bases at V and 8 bases at J, while the number of junction bases matched to no gene is 13. Including cysteine and phenylalanine, the CDR3 has 15 amino acids. Only CDR3 DNA remains: 45 bases, in frame from the first base. The sample is drawn from a study of T cells after yellow fever vaccination (dated 2019 in TCRdb). Regarding the complete study: Libraries from fractions with low cell numbers were prepared with the SMART-Seq v4 Ultra Low Input RNA kit. Blood was drawn at multiple timepoints before and after primary and secondary immunization, with bulk PBMC replicates and cell subsets isolated. Two healthy male donors, one aged 18 to 29 and one aged 30 to 40 years, made up the cohort. To follow T-cell clones before and after both primary and booster YFV17D yellow fever vaccination, bulk TCR alpha and beta repertoires underwent longitudinal sequencing.

TCR cDNA was synthesized by 5'RACE template switching, which introduced a universal primer site and unique molecular identifiers. Priming of cDNA synthesis was performed from both the TCR alpha and TCR beta constant segments. Libraries were amplified in two PCR steps, with sample barcodes and sequencing adapters added in the second step. Sequencing of the libraries was done on either Illumina HiSeq 2500 (2x100 bp) or NovaSeq (2x150 bp). In the source study's methods: Demultiplexing of reads and collapsing into UMI consensus sequences were performed with MIGEC, and V(D)J alignment was carried out with MiXCR. Vaccine-responding clonotypes were defined with edgeR using replicate PBMC samples, requiring FDR below 0.01 and a log2 fold change above 5 up to day 15. Each bulk clonotype was labeled CD4 or CD8 based on which sequenced repertoire, CD4 or CD8, contained the clonotype at higher abundance. The public reads were reprocessed in TCRdb via fastp at Q25 and MiXCR, keeping in-frame beta chains. Rows with a matching CDR3 protein are joined into one entry that keeps the most common DNA and genes. The V and J calls follow TCRdb's processing rather than the paper's. The sample table records 300,000 to 400,000 distinct CDR3 sequences; more than 5.5% of these occur just once. Of the sample, 15% falls within the top ten clones.

Per the publication, the treatment or condition label means: live attenuated yellow fever vaccine strain. At each blood-draw timepoint, two biological replicates of bulk PBMCs were collected. PBMCs were isolated from peripheral blood using a standard Ficoll-Paque protocol. TriZol was used to extract RNA from bulk PBMCs, CD4 and CD8 fractions, and dextramer-positive and dextramer-negative fractions. Overall study results and their limits: Because the study included only a couple of donors, the extent to which the findings can be generalized is limited. After the booster, most of the clones that had expanded following primary vaccination were detected again (96% of CD4 and 80% to 90% of CD8), which suggests that memory was broadly maintained. A small fraction of clonotypes appeared in both the CD4 and CD8 compartments, likely as a result of convergent recombination. The secondary T-cell response was found to be weaker but faster than the primary response, with a peak reached on day 5 rather than on day 15. Computational filtering was needed because FACS-sorted repertoires could contain abundant contaminating clonotypes from the bulk population.

The clonotype comes from a man younger than 40 who received the YFV17D yellow fever vaccine. The sample was PBMCs, taken 5 days after the yellow fever booster vaccination. Rearrangement joined TRBV7-9 to TRBJ2-1, with TRBD2 matching 7 junction bases. The CDR3 loop reads CASRGRDYDWHEQFF. The DNA sequence is TGTGCCAGCAGGGGCCGGGACTACGACTGGCATGAGCAGTTCTTC.